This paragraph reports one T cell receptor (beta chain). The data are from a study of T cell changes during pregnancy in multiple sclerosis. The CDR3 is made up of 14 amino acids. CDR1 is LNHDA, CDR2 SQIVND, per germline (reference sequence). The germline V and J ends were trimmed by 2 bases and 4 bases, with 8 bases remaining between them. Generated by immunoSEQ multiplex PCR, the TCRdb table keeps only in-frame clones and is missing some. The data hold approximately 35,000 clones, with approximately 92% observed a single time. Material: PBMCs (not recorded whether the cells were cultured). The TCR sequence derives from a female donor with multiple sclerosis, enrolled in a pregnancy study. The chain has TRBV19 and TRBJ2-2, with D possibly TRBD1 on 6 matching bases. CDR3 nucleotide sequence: TGTGCCAGTAGTATATTAGGGGGCACCGGGGAGCTGTTTTTT. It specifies CASSILGGTGELFF.